A single sample gave rise to the 25 T cell receptor beta chains below, sequenced in a study of neurological immune-mediated disorders. TCRdb reprocessed the 5' RACE reads with MiXCR, giving one entry per CDR3 protein. The table shows roughly 80,000 distinct CDR3 sequences, with 15% to 20% occurring only once. Sequencing used PBMCs. The receptors stem from a woman aged 40 to 55 in good health.

The sample holds many counts of this clonotype. The chain uses TRBV6-5 and TRBJ1-2; D not resolved. The CDR3 totals 14 residues. Trimming shortened V by 6 bases and J by 8 bases, and 19 bases separated the two germline ends. Germline V gives CDR1 MNHEY, CDR2 SVGAGI. The chain's CDR3 is CASRDGSLSYGYTF. DNA of the CDR3: TGTGCCAGCAGGGACGGATCCTTGTCCTACGGCTACACCTTC.

This clonotype was counted at least ten times. DNA of the CDR3: TGCGCCAGCAGCGAGGACGGGACAGGGGCCCTGAACACTGAAGCTTTCTTT. Protein sequence: CASSEDGTGALNTEAFF. This rearrangement joins TRBV5-1 to TRBJ1-1, with 10 bases identical to TRBD1. The V gene end was trimmed by 4 bases and the J gene end by 0 bases; junction bases not matched to a gene: 9. The germline CDR1 and CDR2 sequences are SGHRS and YFSETQ. The CDR3 runs to 17 residues.

Many counts were recorded for this clonotype. The chain carries TRBV7-2 and TRBJ1-1; D is uncertain. Germline CDR1 reads SGHTA; CDR2 reads FQGNSA. V gave up 5 bases and J gave up 6 bases, with 10 bases separating them. The CDR3 has 12 residues. The CDR3 nucleotides read TGTGCCAGCAGCCGGTCTGGGGCTGAAGCTTTCTTT. Translating it yields CASSRSGAEAFF.

Ten or more counts support this clonotype. This rearrangement joins TRBV9 to TRBJ2-2, with D possibly TRBD2 on 5 matching bases. The CDR3 is 17 residues long. Trimming took 3 bases from V and 3 from J, leaving 18 bases between them. Germline-derived CDR1 and CDR2 are SGDLS and YYNGEE. The CDR3, as DNA: TGTGCCAGCAGCGCTCTGAAGGACGGGCGGGACACCGGGGAGCTGTTTTTT. Translated, it gives CASSALKDGRDTGELFF.

In this sample, this clonotype turned up many times. The chain employs TRBV12-3 or TRBV12-4 and TRBJ1-3; D remains unclear. This CDR3 has 13 residues. V lost 2 bases and J 3 bases, leaving 5 bases between the germline ends. The CDR3 reads CASSLTHGNTIYF. CDR3 nucleotides: TGTGCCAGCAGTTTAACTCATGGAAACACCATATATTTT.

This clonotype was seen repeatedly, ten times or more. The CDR3 loop reads CASIPMGRLLREQYV. The CDR3, as DNA: TGTGCCAGCATTCCGATGGGTCGGCTGCTACGCGAGCAGTACGTC. The chain carries TRBV28 and TRBJ2-7; D call uncertain. Germline CDR1 is MDHEN and CDR2 is SYDVKM. This CDR3 contains 15 residues. Trimming took 7 bases from V and 6 from J, leaving 22 bases between them.

This clonotype has ten or more counts. The J gene is TRBJ2-2, the V gene TRBV11-2, with D tentatively TRBD2 (6 bases). Trimming removed 2 bases at V and 6 bases at J, with 19 bases between. Germline CDR1 SGHAT, CDR2 FQNNGV. CDR3 length equals 17 residues. CDR3 in amino acids: CASSLTGANRGAGELFF. CDR3 sequence (DNA): TGTGCCAGCAGCTTAACGGGAGCAAATAGGGGCGCCGGGGAGCTGTTTTTT.

This clonotype showed up many times. This chain uses TRBV11-3 with TRBJ2-1, with 8 bases identical to TRBD2. Germline-derived CDR1 and CDR2 are SGHNT and YENEEA. This CDR3 is 20 amino acids long. With V trimmed by 1 base and J by 2 bases, 16 bases remained unmatched. CDR3 region: CASSLGYGLVAGGPYNEQFF. CDR3 in DNA: TGTGCCAGCAGCTTAGGTTATGGGTTAGTTGCGGGGGGACCCTACAATGAGCAGTTCTTC. Together with reference TRBV11-3 and TRBJ2-1, the CDR3 gives the full variable domain: EAGVVQSPRYKIIEKKQPVAFWCNPISGHNTLYWYLQNLGQGPELLIRYENEEAVDDSQLPKDRFSAERLKGVDSTLKIQPAELGDSAVYLCASSLGYGLVAGGPYNEQFFGPGTRLTVL.

This clonotype was seen repeatedly, ten times or more. V usage is TRBV20-1 and J usage is TRBJ1-2; D is possibly TRBD1 (5 bases). The germline CDR1 and CDR2 sequences are DFQATT and SNEGSKA (reference sequence). Between the trimmed V and J ends, which lost 5 bases and 8 bases, there was a span of 21 bases. The CDR3 runs 14 residues. Written as DNA, the CDR3 is TGCAGTGCTCCAGAGGGACTGCGGAGCGGGGGCTACACCTTC. Translating it yields CSAPEGLRSGGYTF.

This sequence joins TRBV4-3 and TRBJ2-5, with D unclear. The germline gives CDR1 LGHNA, CDR2 YSLEER. The CDR3 loop spans 15 amino acids. Trimming took 3 bases from V and 0 from J, leaving 11 bases between them. The CDR3 region has the DNA TGCGCCAGCAGCCAGACTCAGAGTTACCAAGAGACCCAGTACTTC. Its translation: CASSQTQSYQETQYF.

This clonotype was seen ten or more times. This chain joins TRBV6-1 and TRBJ1-6, with no clear D. The ends were cut back, 2 bases at V and 11 bases at J, with 7 bases in the middle. This CDR3 contains 12 residues. Germline loops: CDR1 MNHNS, CDR2 SASEGT. CDR3 residues: CASSESRAPLHF. The CDR3 nucleotides read TGTGCCAGCAGTGAATCGAGAGCACCCCTCCACTTT.

This clonotype appeared many times. The J gene is TRBJ2-1, the V gene TRBV18; no clear D gene. Trimming shortened V by 8 bases and J by 7 bases, and 6 bases separated the two germline ends. This CDR3 comprises 10 residues. The germline V gene has CDR1 KGHSH and CDR2 LQKENI. The CDR3 nucleotides are TGTGCCAGCGGACCGAATGAGCAGTTCTTC. This sequence encodes CASGPNEQFF.

This clonotype came up many times. The genes are TRBV4-3 and TRBJ2-2; tentatively, D is TRBD2 (6 bases). V gave up 4 bases and J gave up 7 bases, with 19 bases separating them. In germline, CDR1 is LGHNA, CDR2 YSLEER. The CDR3 sequence is 16 residues long. The CDR3 here is CASSPGLTRGGGELFF. The DNA of the CDR3 is TGCGCCAGCAGCCCTGGTTTGACTAGAGGTGGCGGGGAGCTGTTTTTT.

This clonotype was picked up many times. The chain is built from TRBV29-1 and TRBJ2-3; D unclear. CDR3 size: 16 residues. The V and J ends lost 3 bases and 0 bases respectively, with 16 bases between them. CDR1 and CDR2 from the germline V gene are SQVTM and ANQGSEA. This CDR3 reads CSVDPGASPSTDTQYF. The CDR3 bases are TGCAGCGTTGACCCCGGAGCTTCACCGAGCACAGATACGCAGTATTTT.

This clonotype has ten or more counts. This chain links TRBV5-1 with TRBJ1-1, with 9 bases fitting TRBD1. This CDR3 comprises 15 residues. The V gene end was trimmed by 0 bases and the J gene end by 3 bases; junction bases not matched to a gene: 3. Per the germline V gene, CDR1 is SGHRS and CDR2 is YFSETQ. CDR3 in DNA: TGCGCCAGCAGCTTGGAGACAGGGGGGTACACTGAAGCTTTCTTT. Translating gives CASSLETGGYTEAFF. Full variable domain (missing parts from reference TRBV5-1 and TRBJ1-1): KAGVTQTPRYLIKTRGQQVTLSCSPISGHRSVSWYQQTPGQGLQFLFEYFSETQRNKGNFPGRFSGRQFSNSRSEMNVSTLELGDSALYLCASSLETGGYTEAFFGQGTRLTVV.

This clonotype has more than one count but fewer than ten. V and J are TRBV2 and TRBJ1-6; D is ambiguous. Germline assignment: CDR1 SNHLY and CDR2 FYNNEI. V lost 8 bases to trimming and J lost 8 bases, with 22 bases between them. The CDR3 consists of 16 residues. CDR3 coding DNA: TGTGCCAGCCGTGGGTCCGAACTACTACGGGATTCACCCCTCCACTTT. Translated, it gives CASRGSELLRDSPLHF. The variable domain in full, completed from reference TRBV2 and TRBJ1-6, reads EPEVTQTPSHQVTQMGQEVILRCVPISNHLYFYWYRQILGQKVEFLVSFYNNEISEKSEIFDDQFSVERPDGSNFTLKIRSTKLEDSAMYFCASRGSELLRDSPLHFGNGTRLTVT.

This clonotype has at least ten counts. This rearrangement joins TRBV5-6 to TRBJ2-3; 7 bases are a match to TRBD1. The CDR3 is 15 residues long. Germline assignment: CDR1 SGHDT and CDR2 YYEEEE. Unmatched junction bases numbered 6, after V lost 4 bases and J lost 1 base. CDR3 in DNA: TGTGCCAGCAGCCCCAGGACAGGAGGCACAGATACGCAGTATTTT. Amino acid sequence: CASSPRTGGTDTQYF. Complete variable domain (other parts from reference TRBV5-6 and TRBJ2-3): DAGVTQSPTHLIKTRGQQVTLRCSPKSGHDTVSWYQQALGQGPQFIFQYYEEEERQRGNFPDRFSGHQFPNYSSELNVNALLLGDSALYLCASSPRTGGTDTQYFGPGTRLTVL.

This clonotype has only a few counts. CDR3 protein: CASSGTDSSYEQYF. The CDR3 DNA reads as TGTGCCAGCAGCGGGACAGATAGCTCCTACGAGCAGTACTTC. The chain employs TRBV6-6 and TRBJ2-7; 7 bases agree with TRBD1. The V gene's germline CDR1 is MNHNY and CDR2 SVGAGI (reference sequence). The V and J ends lost 6 bases and 0 bases, in that order; junction bases with no gene match: 5. The CDR3 has 14 amino acids.

This clonotype was counted between two and nine times. The chain joins TRBV7-8 to TRBJ1-4; TRBD1 matches at 10 bases. V was pared by 3 bases and J by 6 bases, with 10 bases of the junction left unmatched. This CDR3 has 17 amino acids. From germline, CDR1 is SGHVS and CDR2 FQNEAQ. This CDR3 reads CASSLLGPGTGDEKLFF. DNA for the CDR3: TGTGCCAGCAGCTTGTTGGGCCCCGGGACAGGGGATGAAAAACTGTTTTTT.

This clonotype was found many times. The chain combines TRBV12-3 or TRBV12-4 with TRBJ2-5; the D gene is possibly TRBD2 (6 bases). V lost 3 bases and J lost 1, with 15 bases in between. This CDR3 comprises 16 residues. DNA of the CDR3: TGTGCCAGCAGTTTGTCCGGGGGTGGGTTCCAAGAGACCCAGTACTTC. It translates to CASSLSGGGFQETQYF.

The V gene is TRBV5-1, the J gene TRBJ2-3; D perhaps matches TRBD2 (6 bases). Germline-derived CDR1 and CDR2 are SGHRS and YFSETQ. V was trimmed by 4 bases and J by 2 bases, leaving 17 bases between them. This CDR3 contains 16 residues. The DNA of the CDR3 is TGCGCCAGCAGCCCCAACCCCGGGACTCCCACAGATACGCAGTATTTT. Amino acid sequence: CASSPNPGTPTDTQYF.

The gene calls are TRBV5-1 and TRBJ1-1, with 9 nucleotides matching TRBD1. The trim removed 6 bases at V and 3 bases at J, leaving 15 bases unmatched. The CDR3 contains 17 residues. Germline V lookup: CDR1 SGHRS, CDR2 YFSETQ. CDR3 protein: CASTYTAGTGSHTEAFF. CDR3 DNA sequence: TGCGCCAGCACCTATACAGCCGGGACAGGGTCGCACACTGAAGCTTTCTTT. The whole variable domain, remainder taken from reference TRBV5-1 and TRBJ1-1, is KAGVTQTPRYLIKTRGQQVTLSCSPISGHRSVSWYQQTPGQGLQFLFEYFSETQRNKGNFPGRFSGRQFSNSRSEMNVSTLELGDSALYLCASTYTAGTGSHTEAFFGQGTRLTVV.

Ten or more counts support this clonotype. V and J are TRBV28 and TRBJ1-4; TRBD1 might be the D (5 bases). Germline assignment: CDR1 MDHEN and CDR2 SYDVKM. The V end was cut by 8 bases, the J end by 7 bases, with 20 bases between. CDR3 size: 15 residues. CDR3 sequence (DNA): TGTGCCAGCGGAACCCAGGGCCTCTCCACTGAAAAACTGTTTTTT. Residues: CASGTQGLSTEKLFF.

In this sample, this clonotype turned up many times. The V gene is TRBV9, the J gene TRBJ1-4; weak D call: TRBD1 (5 bases). Germline CDR1 reads SGDLS; CDR2 reads YYNGEE. The CDR3 runs to 13 residues. The V end was cut by 3 bases, the J end by 8 bases, with 11 bases between. The CDR3 DNA sequence: TGTGCCAGCAGCGGGCAGGGAGAGGAAAAACTGTTTTTT. As protein: CASSGQGEEKLFF.

This sequence joins TRBV4-2 and TRBJ1-2, with D tentatively TRBD1 (5 bases). Germline V gene sequence: CDR1 LGHNA, CDR2 YNFKEQ. The V gene lost 4 bases and the J gene lost 7 bases, with 16 bases spanning the gap. The CDR3 is 14 amino acids. The CDR3 DNA is TGTGCCAGCAGCCGAAGCGGGGGGGAGGGTGGCTACACCTTC. Encoded protein: CASSRSGGEGGYTF.